The 7 T cell receptor beta chains below come from one sample, sequenced in a study of beta chain features in type 1 diabetes. What was sequenced were expressed TCRB transcripts, since all of the isolated RNA had been reverse transcribed. TCRdb's table, derived via immunoSEQ multiplex PCR, lists solely in-frame clones and lacks some. In the table there are 10,000 to 15,000 clones, 45% to 50% of which are singletons. The material sequenced was stem cell memory CD4+ T cells from blood. These receptors all stem from a man aged 18 to 29 in good health.

The chain combines TRBV21-1 with TRBJ2-3; the table assigns TRBD1, which was not confirmed against the DNA. TRBV21-1 is annotated as a pseudogene. The CDR3 has 15 residues. The CDR3: CASSKRDRGVDTQYF. The CDR3 DNA reads as TGTGCCAGCAGCAAGAGGGACAGGGGTGTAGATACGCAGTATTTT.

The J gene is TRBJ2-1, the V gene TRBV4-2; TRBD2 might be the D (5 bases). Germline V gives CDR1 LGHNA, CDR2 YNFKEQ. The CDR3 sequence is 16 residues long. The ends were cut back, 2 bases at V and 0 bases at J, with 11 bases in the middle. Written as DNA, the CDR3 is TGTGCCAGCAGCCAAACGGGGAGAAGCTCCTACAATGAGCAGTTCTTC. This encodes CASSQTGRSSYNEQFF.

The chain has TRBV19 and TRBJ1-6; weak D call: TRBD1 (5 bases). The V gene's germline CDR1 is LNHDA and CDR2 SQIVND (reference sequence). V shed 4 bases and J shed 7 bases, with 14 bases lying between them. The CDR3 totals 15 residues. The CDR3 region is CASSTTRQNNSPLHF. The CDR3, as DNA: TGTGCCAGTAGTACGACCCGACAGAACAATTCACCCCTCCACTTT.

V is TRBV4-2 and J is TRBJ2-7, with 9 bases fitting TRBD1. This CDR3 is built from 16 residues. CDR1 is LGHNA, CDR2 YNFKEQ, per germline. Trimming at V came to 1 base and at J to 0 bases, leaving 4 bases not matched to a gene. The CDR3 DNA sequence: TGTGCCAGCAGCCAAGCCGGGGACAGGGACTCCTACGAGCAGTACTTC. This encodes CASSQAGDRDSYEQYF.

V usage is TRBV14 and J usage is TRBJ2-7; 7 bases agree with TRBD2. The CDR3 has 14 amino acids. V shed 1 base, J shed 4 bases, and the junction held 4 bases outside the gene matches. CDR1 is SGHDN and CDR2 is FVKESK in the germline V gene. CDR3 sequence reads: CASSQASGGYEQYF. The CDR3, as DNA: TGTGCCAGCAGCCAAGCCTCGGGGGGATACGAGCAGTACTTC.

This clone was found a few times. The rearrangement joins TRBV6-1 to TRBJ1-2; 7 bases agree with TRBD1. Germline V gene sequence: CDR1 MNHNS, CDR2 SASEGT. The CDR3 sequence is 13 residues long. Trimming cost V 4 bases and J 3 bases; bases outside gene matches: 2. The CDR3 here is CASSAGQYYGYTF. The CDR3, as DNA: TGTGCCAGCAGTGCGGGACAGTACTATGGCTACACCTTC.

A remark on this clone: This sample also contains other DNA sequences that code for the same CDR3. This chain joins TRBV7-2 and TRBJ1-6, with D unclear. The length of the CDR3 is 15 residues. V was trimmed by 2 bases and J by 0 bases, leaving 5 bases between them. Per the germline V gene, CDR1 is SGHTA and CDR2 is FQGNSA. CDR3 nucleotide sequence: TGTGCCAGCAGCTTATTGAGCTCCTATAATTCACCCCTCCACTTT. Its translation: CASSLLSSYNSPLHF.